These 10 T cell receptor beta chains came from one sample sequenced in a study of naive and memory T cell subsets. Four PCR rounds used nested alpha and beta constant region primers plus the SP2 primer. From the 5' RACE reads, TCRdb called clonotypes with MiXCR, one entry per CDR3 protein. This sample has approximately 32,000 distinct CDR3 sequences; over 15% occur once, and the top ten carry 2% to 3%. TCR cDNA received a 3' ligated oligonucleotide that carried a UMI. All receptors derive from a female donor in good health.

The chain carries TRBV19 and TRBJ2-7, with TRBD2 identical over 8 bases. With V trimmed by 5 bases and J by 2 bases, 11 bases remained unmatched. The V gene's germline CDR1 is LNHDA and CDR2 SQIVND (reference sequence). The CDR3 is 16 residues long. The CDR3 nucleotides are TGTGCCAGTAGTTTAACCCTCGCGGGGGGAACCTACGAGCAGTACTTC. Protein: CASSLTLAGGTYEQYF.

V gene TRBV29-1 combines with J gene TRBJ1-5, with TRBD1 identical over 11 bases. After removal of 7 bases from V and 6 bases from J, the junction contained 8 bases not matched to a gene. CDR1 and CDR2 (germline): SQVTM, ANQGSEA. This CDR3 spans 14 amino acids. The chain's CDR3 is CSAGRTGGLQPQHF. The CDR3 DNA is TGCAGCGCCGGAAGGACAGGGGGCCTTCAGCCCCAGCATTTT.

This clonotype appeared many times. The DNA for the CDR3 is TGCAGCGTCGGGGGGGGTGTCGGGTATGGCTACACCTTC. Translating gives CSVGGGVGYGYTF. The V call is TRBV29-1, the J call TRBJ1-2, with a tentative D call TRBD1 (5 bases). CDR1 is SQVTM and CDR2 is ANQGSEA in the germline V gene. The CDR3 length is 13 residues. Trimming took off 6 bases at V and 5 bases at J, with 16 bases between the two ends.

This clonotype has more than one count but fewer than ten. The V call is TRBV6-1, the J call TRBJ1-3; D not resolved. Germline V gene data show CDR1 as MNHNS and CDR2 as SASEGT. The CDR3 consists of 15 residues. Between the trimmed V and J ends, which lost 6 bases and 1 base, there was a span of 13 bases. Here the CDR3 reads CASRQQPWSGNTIYF. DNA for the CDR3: TGTGCCAGCAGGCAACAACCCTGGTCTGGAAACACCATATATTTT.

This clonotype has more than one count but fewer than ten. The CDR3 loop is CASSLALAGEQFF. The CDR3 DNA reads as TGTGCCAGCAGCTTAGCACTAGCGGGAGAGCAGTTCTTC. The genes are TRBV7-6 and TRBJ2-1, with 10 positions matching TRBD2. Trimming removed 0 bases from V and 10 bases from J; junction bases left unmatched: 0. This CDR3 contains 13 residues. Germline V lookup: CDR1 SGHVS, CDR2 FNYEAQ.

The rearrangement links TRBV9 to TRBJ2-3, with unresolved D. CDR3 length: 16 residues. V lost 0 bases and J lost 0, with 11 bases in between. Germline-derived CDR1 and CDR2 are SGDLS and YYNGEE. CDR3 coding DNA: TGTGCCAGCAGCGTAGGGATCCAGACTAGCACAGATACGCAGTATTTT. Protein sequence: CASSVGIQTSTDTQYF.

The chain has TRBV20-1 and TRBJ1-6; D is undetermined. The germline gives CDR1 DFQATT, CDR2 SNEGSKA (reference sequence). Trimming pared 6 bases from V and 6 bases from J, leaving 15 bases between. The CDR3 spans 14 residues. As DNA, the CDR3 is TGCAGTGCCCCCCCCCCATGGACTAATTCACCCCTCCACTTT. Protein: CSAPPPWTNSPLHF.

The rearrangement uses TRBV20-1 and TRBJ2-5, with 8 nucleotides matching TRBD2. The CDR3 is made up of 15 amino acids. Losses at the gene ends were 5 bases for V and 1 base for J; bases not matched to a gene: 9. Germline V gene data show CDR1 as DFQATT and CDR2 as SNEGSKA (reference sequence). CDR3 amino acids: CSAGPSGGGQETQYF. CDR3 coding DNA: TGCAGTGCTGGCCCGTCGGGGGGGGGCCAAGAGACCCAGTACTTC.

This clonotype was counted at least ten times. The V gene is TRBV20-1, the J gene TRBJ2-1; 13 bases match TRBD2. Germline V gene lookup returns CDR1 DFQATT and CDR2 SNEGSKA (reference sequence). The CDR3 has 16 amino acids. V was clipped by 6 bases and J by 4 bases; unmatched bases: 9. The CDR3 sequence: CSAAGTSGVDYNEQFF. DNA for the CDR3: TGCAGTGCGGCCGGGACTAGCGGGGTTGATTACAATGAGCAGTTCTTC.

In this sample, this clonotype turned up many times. The DNA of the CDR3 is TGCGCCAGCAGCTTAGAGGGAATTATGAACACTGAAGCTTTCTTT. It yields the protein CASSLEGIMNTEAFF. The genes are TRBV5-1 and TRBJ1-1; D remains unclear. The germline V gene has CDR1 SGHRS and CDR2 YFSETQ. The CDR3 has 15 residues. V gave up 2 bases and J gave up 0 bases, with 11 bases separating them.